The 22 T cell receptor beta chains below were found in one sample sequenced in a study of shared clonotypes between healthy human individuals. Only in-frame clones appear in the TCRdb table, and some are missing; sequencing was by immunoSEQ multiplex PCR. This table has under 850,000 clones, 72% appearing once. The sequenced sample was memory CD4+ T cells sorted from blood. Subset denoted: CD45RA-negative fraction. These TCRs come from a woman in her thirties in good health.

V and J are TRBV2 and TRBJ1-3; 7 nucleotides align to TRBD1. The CDR3 has 14 amino acids. The V segment lost 5 bases and the J segment 2 bases; nucleotides outside the gene matches: 3. Per the germline V gene, CDR1 is SNHLY and CDR2 is FYNNEI. In DNA, the CDR3 is TGTGCCAGCAGTCGGACAGGACCTGGAAACACCATATATTTT. Its protein product is CASSRTGPGNTIYF.

The chain couples TRBV7-2 to TRBJ1-5; D remains ambiguous. V lost 3 bases, J lost 0 bases, and 6 bases lay in between. CDR3 length equals 14 residues. The germline V gene encodes CDR1 SGHTA and CDR2 FQGNSA. CDR3: CASSLTASNQPQHF. CDR3 bases: TGTGCCAGCAGCTTGACGGCTAGCAATCAGCCCCAGCATTTT.

In its sample, this clone was seen a few times. The rearrangement links TRBV6-4 to TRBJ2-3, with TRBD2 matching over 9 bases. This CDR3 has 15 amino acids. CDR1 and CDR2 (germline): MRHNA, SNTAGT. J gave up 1 base and V 3 bases, and 2 bases lay outside the gene matches. DNA of the CDR3: TGTGCCAGCAGTGAGCGGGAGGGCGGCACAGATACGCAGTATTTT. This encodes CASSEREGGTDTQYF.

This clone was seen ten or more times. This rearrangement joins TRBV18 to TRBJ1-4; no firm D call. The CDR3 has 14 amino acids. CDR1 and CDR2 from the germline V gene are KGHSH and LQKENI. V was shortened by 4 bases and J by 4 bases, with 10 bases between the two germline ends. The CDR3 DNA follows: TGTGCCAGCTCACGGTCCGGCTATAATGAAAAACTGTTTTTT. Translation: CASSRSGYNEKLFF.

This clone has a handful of counts. V usage is TRBV30 and J usage is TRBJ1-1; D possibly corresponds to TRBD1 (5 bases). V lost 2 bases and J 1 base, leaving 14 bases between the germline ends. The CDR3 is made up of 15 amino acids. Germline assignment: CDR1 GTSNPN and CDR2 SVGIG (reference sequence). CDR3 DNA sequence: TGTGCCTGGAGTCCCCTGGGACGCTGGAACACTGAAGCTTTCTTT. Protein product: CAWSPLGRWNTEAFF.

The chain is built from TRBV5-4 and TRBJ2-2, with 9 positions matching TRBD2. The CDR3 runs 16 residues. Per the germline V gene, CDR1 is SGHNT and CDR2 is YYREEE (reference sequence). V shed 5 bases and J 0 bases; nucleotides not matched to a gene: 5. The CDR3 DNA follows: TGTGCCAGCAGACAAGGACTAGCGACGAACACCGGGGAGCTGTTTTTT. Amino acids: CASRQGLATNTGELFF. Drawing the rest from reference TRBV5-4 and TRBJ2-2, the complete variable domain is ETGVTQSPTHLIKTRGQQVTLRCSSQSGHNTVSWYQQALGQGPQFIFQYYREEENGRGNFPPRFSGLQFPNYSSELNVNALELDDSALYLCASRQGLATNTGELFFGEGSRLTVL.

The chain joins TRBV4-1 to TRBJ1-1, with 8 bases that match TRBD1. After removal of 4 bases from V and 10 bases from J, the junction contained 17 bases not matched to a gene. Germline V gives CDR1 MGHRA, CDR2 YSYEKL. The CDR3 consists of 16 residues. CDR3 amino acids: CASSPPVGQGGSGAFF. The CDR3 bases are TGCGCCAGCAGCCCACCGGTCGGACAGGGCGGGTCAGGAGCTTTCTTT.

This clone has only one observation. The rearrangement links TRBV6-6 to TRBJ1-1; 7 nucleotides line up with TRBD1. From germline, CDR1 is MNHNY and CDR2 SVGAGI (reference sequence). The CDR3 length is 14 residues. The V gene end was trimmed by 4 bases and the J gene end by 4 bases; junction bases not matched to a gene: 6. The CDR3 region has the DNA TGTGCCAGCAGTTCCCAGGGGGAGGTCACTGAAGCTTTCTTT. Its protein product is CASSSQGEVTEAFF.

This chain links TRBV5-1 with TRBJ2-7; unclear D gene. Germline loops: CDR1 SGHRS, CDR2 YFSETQ. CDR3 length: 15 residues. In DNA, the CDR3 is TGCGCTCAAAGGGAACCAGTTCGATCTGGCTACGAGCAGTACTTC. This translates into CAQREPVRSGYEQYF.

This clone has only a few counts. The same CDR3 arises from other DNA sequences in this sample as well. The V and J genes are TRBV5-1 and TRBJ2-5; 7 bases agree with TRBD1. Germline trimming cut 4 bases from V and 0 bases from J; bases unmatched to any gene: 6. This CDR3 is 15 amino acids long. Germline CDR1 and CDR2: SGHRS and YFSETQ. In DNA form, the CDR3 reads TGCGCCAGCAGCCTGGCTGACAGGGACCAAGAGACCCAGTACTTC. Amino acid sequence: CASSLADRDQETQYF.

This clone was seen only once. This rearrangement joins TRBV7-2 to TRBJ2-3, with TRBD1 matching over 9 bases. The CDR3 consists of 14 residues. Germline CDR1 is SGHTA and CDR2 is FQGNSA. Trimming at V came to 3 bases and at J to 7 bases, leaving 5 bases not matched to a gene. The CDR3 protein is CASSFNRGPNTQYF. CDR3 DNA: TGTGCCAGCAGCTTCAACAGGGGGCCTAATACGCAGTATTTT. Together with reference TRBV7-2 and TRBJ2-3, the CDR3 gives the full variable domain: GAGVSQSPSNKVTEKGKDVELRCDPISGHTALYWYRQSLGQGLEFLIYFQGNSAPDKSGLPSDRFSAERTGGSVSTLTIQRTQQEDSAVYLCASSFNRGPNTQYFGPGTRLTVL.

This clone was seen more than once but under ten times. J is TRBJ2-1 and V is TRBV19; 9 bases are a match to TRBD1. Germline trimming cut 4 bases from V and 3 bases from J; bases unmatched to any gene: 4. The germline V gene has CDR1 LNHDA and CDR2 SQIVND (reference sequence). This CDR3 region has 15 residues. CDR3 amino acids: CASSRTTGGYNEQFF. Written as DNA, the CDR3 is TGTGCCAGTAGTAGGACGACAGGGGGCTACAATGAGCAGTTCTTC.

V and J are TRBV28 and TRBJ2-5; TRBD2 aligns across 13 bases. The J call is doubtful: the DNA matches TRBJ2-7 better. Germline-derived CDR1 and CDR2 are MDHEN and SYDVKM. The CDR3 loop spans 14 amino acids. CDR3 nucleotides: TGTGCCAGCATGGGACTAGCGGGAAATTACGAGCAGTACTTC. The encoded protein is CASMGLAGNYEQYF.

This clone was observed a single time. The chain joins TRBV4-1 to TRBJ2-1, with D tentatively TRBD1 or TRBD2 (5 bases each). V lost 4 bases and J 6 bases, leaving 22 bases between the germline ends. The CDR3 extends over 17 amino acids. Germline V gene sequence: CDR1 MGHRA, CDR2 YSYEKL. Written as DNA, the CDR3 is TGCGCCAGCAGCCCCCGAGGGACCAAGCGGAGCGGCAATGAGCAGTTCTTC. Translated, it gives CASSPRGTKRSGNEQFF.

This clone has a single count. At the DNA level, this CDR3 is encoded by other sequences in the same sample as well. J is TRBJ1-5 and V is TRBV7-2; no clear D. Germline CDR1 is SGHTA and CDR2 is FQGNSA. The CDR3 loop spans 13 amino acids. Trimming took off 5 bases at V and 5 bases at J, with 10 bases between the two ends. The chain's CDR3 is CASSPQRDQPQHF. For the CDR3, the DNA is TGTGCCAGCAGCCCCCAGAGAGATCAGCCCCAGCATTTT.

V is TRBV6-1 and J is TRBJ1-5; no clear D gene. V was clipped by 8 bases and J by 2 bases, with 10 bases between them. Germline CDR1 reads MNHNS; CDR2 reads SASEGT. There are 13 residues in the CDR3. The DNA for the CDR3 is TGTGCCAGCCTATATCGCGGCAATCAGCCCCAGCATTTT. This encodes CASLYRGNQPQHF.

This clone came up many times. CDR3 sequence (DNA): TGTGCCAGCAGTCCAGGTGTAGGTGGGGCCAACGTCCTGACTTTC. This gives the protein CASSPGVGGANVLTF. The chain links TRBV6-5 to TRBJ2-6, with D uncertain. V lost 5 bases and J lost 3, with 11 bases in between. There are 15 residues in the CDR3. Germline V gives CDR1 MNHEY, CDR2 SVGAGI.

This clone was counted between two and nine times. Other DNA sequences from this sample encode an identical CDR3 as well. This chain uses TRBV27 with TRBJ1-2, with D possibly TRBD1 on 5 matching bases. CDR1 is MNHEY and CDR2 is SMNVEV in the germline V gene (reference sequence). V was clipped by 5 bases and J by 5 bases, with 6 bases between them. There are 11 residues in the CDR3. The CDR3 nucleotides read TGTGCCAGCAGTGCAGGGTATGGCTACACCTTC. Its translation: CASSAGYGYTF.

This clone occurred a few times. This chain uses TRBV6-1 with TRBJ2-1; TRBD2 aligns across 10 bases. Germline trimming cut 4 bases from V and 9 bases from J; bases unmatched to any gene: 15. Per the germline V gene, CDR1 is MNHNS and CDR2 is SASEGT. This CDR3 contains 17 residues. For the CDR3, the DNA is TGTGCCAGCAGTGTACCTAGCGGGAGTAGGGGGCGGGGTGAGCAGTTCTTC. Its protein is CASSVPSGSRGRGEQFF.

This clone was observed a handful of times. The rearrangement joins TRBV28 to TRBJ1-4; D is uncertain. The CDR3 has 11 amino acids. Looked up from germline, CDR1 is MDHEN and CDR2 is SYDVKM. Trimming removed 5 bases from V and 6 bases from J, with 4 bases in between. The CDR3 bases are TGTGCCAGCAGTAACTATGAAAAACTGTTTTTT. Translating gives CASSNYEKLFF. Combining the CDR3 with reference TRBV28 and TRBJ1-4 gives the whole variable domain DVKVTQSSRYLVKRTGEKVFLECVQDMDHENMFWYRQDPGLGLRLIYFSYDVKMKEKGDIPEGYSVSREKKERFSLILESASTNQTSMYLCASSNYEKLFFGSGTQLSVL.

The V call is TRBV28, the J call TRBJ1-1; no firm D call. Germline CDR1 is MDHEN and CDR2 is SYDVKM. The CDR3 is 14 amino acids. Trimming took off 6 bases at V and 1 base at J, with 12 bases between the two ends. The CDR3 coding sequence is TGTGCCAGCAGGATAACGGCAGGGAACACTGAAGCTTTCTTT. Its protein product is CASRITAGNTEAFF.

This chain connects TRBV5-4 to TRBJ2-1; D tentatively fits TRBD1 or TRBD2 (5 bases each). The V gene's germline CDR1 is SGHNT and CDR2 YYREEE (reference sequence). The CDR3 runs to 13 residues. Trimming took off 3 bases at V and 8 bases at J, with 12 bases between the two ends. The CDR3 here is CASSWGSGYEQFF. CDR3 DNA sequence: TGTGCCAGCAGCTGGGGGTCCGGGTATGAGCAGTTCTTC.